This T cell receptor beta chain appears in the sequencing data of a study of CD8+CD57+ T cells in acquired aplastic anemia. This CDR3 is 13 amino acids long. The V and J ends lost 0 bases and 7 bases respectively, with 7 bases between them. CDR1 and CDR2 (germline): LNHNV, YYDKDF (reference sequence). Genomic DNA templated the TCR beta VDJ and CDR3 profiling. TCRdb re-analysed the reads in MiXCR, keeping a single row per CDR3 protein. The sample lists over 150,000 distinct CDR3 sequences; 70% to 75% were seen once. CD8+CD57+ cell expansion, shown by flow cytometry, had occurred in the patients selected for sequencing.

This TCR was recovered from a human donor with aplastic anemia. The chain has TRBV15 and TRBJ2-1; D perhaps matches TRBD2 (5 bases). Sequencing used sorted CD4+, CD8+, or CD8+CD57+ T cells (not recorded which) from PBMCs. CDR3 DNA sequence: TGTGCCACCAGCAGAGATCGGAGGAATGAGCAGTTCTTC. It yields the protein CATSRDRRNEQFF.